Listed below are T cell receptor beta chains from one sample, sequenced in a study of shared clonotypes between healthy human individuals. Generated by immunoSEQ multiplex PCR, the TCRdb table keeps only in-frame clones and is missing some. The sample contains under 2.5 million clones, around 92% of which appear only once. Sample: naive CD4+ T cells from PBMCs. The receptor source for this set is a man between 18 and 35 years old in good health. Some clones in this sample may be carry-over from other donors' samples. CDR3s include the opening cysteine and the closing phenylalanine or tryptophan. The order of the fields is J gene, clone size, V gene, D gene, CDR3 protein, CDR3 DNA. A D gene is named only where the DNA matches it firmly. The size of a clone is reported for some rows only, either as once, few or many, or as a class for expanded clones.

>TRBJ2-7|.|TRBV29-1|.
CSSREDPGSYEQYF
TGCAGCAGCCGCGAGGACCCCGGGAGTTACGAGCAGTACTTC
>TRBJ1-2|.|TRBV2|.
CASSEIQGLGGYTF
TGTGCCAGCAGTGAAATCCAGGGGTTAGGCGGCTACACCTTC
>TRBJ2-1|once|TRBV7-2|.
CASSLKREQFF
TGTGCCAGCAGCTTGAAGCGGGAGCAGTTCTTC
>TRBJ1-5|.|TRBV25-1|TRBD1
CASSDHPRQGRQDQPQHF
TGTGCCAGCAGTGATCATCCCCGACAGGGGAGGCAAGATCAGCCCCAGCATTTT
>TRBJ2-7|.|TRBV6-1|.
CASIRGLWSYEQYF
TGTGCCAGCATCCGGGGGCTATGGTCCTACGAGCAGTACTTC
>TRBJ1-5|.|TRBV27|.
CASRERPNQPQHF
TGTGCCAGCAGGGAAAGACCCAATCAGCCCCAGCATTTT
>TRBJ1-2|.|TRBV19|TRBD1
CARSPHRGYGYTF
TGTGCCAGGTCTCCCCACAGGGGTTATGGCTACACCTTC
>TRBJ2-1|.|TRBV11-2|.
CASSLDSEGGVFREQFF
TGTGCCAGCAGCTTAGATTCGGAAGGTGGGGTGTTCCGGGAGCAGTTCTTC
>TRBJ2-1|.|TRBV2|TRBD2
CASLRRLASEQFF
TGTGCCAGCCTCAGGCGACTAGCGAGTGAGCAGTTCTTC
>TRBJ1-1|few|TRBV2|.
CASRTGGGTEAFF
TGTGCCAGCAGGACAGGAGGAGGGACTGAAGCTTTCTTT
>TRBJ2-5|.|TRBV6-1|TRBD2
CASSLLAGNEETQYF
TGTGCCAGCAGCCTCCTAGCGGGAAATGAAGAGACCCAGTACTTC
>TRBJ2-5|.|TRBV11-2|TRBD2
CASSLGGRAAETQYF
TGTGCCAGCAGCTTAGGCGGGAGGGCCGCGGAGACCCAGTACTTC
>TRBJ2-7|.|TRBV5-6|TRBD2
CASSLILAGVGEQYF
TGTGCCAGCAGCTTGATCCTAGCGGGAGTAGGCGAGCAGTACTTC
>TRBJ2-5|.|TRBV28|.
CASSLTAPETQYF
TGTGCCAGCAGTTTAACGGCGCCGGAGACCCAGTACTTC
>TRBJ2-7|.|TRBV27|.
CASSSKSTGSWTYEQYF
TGTGCCAGCAGTTCTAAATCTACAGGGAGCTGGACCTACGAGCAGTACTTC
>TRBJ2-3|.|TRBV7-8|TRBD2
CASSLIAGGSTDTQYF
TGTGCCAGCAGCTTAATAGCGGGAGGGAGCACAGATACGCAGTATTTT
>TRBJ1-1|few|TRBV7-9|.
CASSSDPKYTEAFF
TGTGCCAGCAGCTCTGACCCAAAGTACACTGAAGCTTTCTTT
>TRBJ2-7|.|TRBV10-1|.
CASSNPGAKQYF
TGCGCCAGCAGTAACCCCGGGGCCAAGCAGTACTTC
>TRBJ1-1|.|TRBV18|.
CASSPMDRNTEAFF
TGTGCCAGCTCACCCATGGACAGGAACACTGAAGCTTTCTTT
>TRBJ2-7|.|TRBV19|.
CASSIAAGSSYEQYF
TGTGCCAGTAGTATAGCTGCAGGGAGCTCCTACGAGCAGTACTTC
>TRBJ2-2|.|TRBV5-1|.
CASRLEGSGGELFF
TGCGCCAGCAGATTGGAGGGTAGTGGCGGGGAGCTGTTTTTT
>TRBJ1-1|.|TRBV5-4|TRBD1
CASSLDRGGTEAFF
TGTGCCAGCAGCTTGGACAGGGGAGGGACTGAAGCTTTCTTT
>TRBJ2-4|.|TRBV5-6|TRBD2
CASSFGTTKNIQYF
TGTGCCAGCAGCTTCGGGACTACAAAAAACATTCAGTACTTC
>TRBJ2-7|.|TRBV28|.
CSKFEGRYEQYF
TGTTCGAAATTCGAGGGGCGTTACGAGCAGTACTTC
>TRBJ1-1|.|TRBV5-1|.
CASSLTGSDTEAFF
TGCGCCAGCAGCTTGACGGGAAGTGACACTGAAGCTTTCTTT
>TRBJ2-7|.|TRBV28|.
CASSSGTGYEQYF
TGTGCCAGCAGCTCCGGGACCGGCTACGAGCAGTACTTC
>TRBJ2-6|.|TRBV5-1|.
CASSYSTASGANVLTF
TGCGCCAGCAGCTATTCGACCGCCTCGGGGGCCAACGTCCTGACTTTC
>TRBJ1-4|.|TRBV28|.
CASSIQGMGRWGEKLFF
TGTGCCAGCAGTATCCAGGGGATGGGACGGTGGGGGGAAAAACTGTTTTTT
>TRBJ1-2|.|TRBV10-2|.
CASTPGGFYGYTF
TGCGCCAGCACCCCTGGGGGATTCTATGGCTACACCTTC
>TRBJ1-3|.|TRBV7-8|.
CASRPYLGNTIYF
TGTGCCAGCAGGCCCTACTTGGGAAACACCATATATTTT
>TRBJ1-3|.|TRBV5-4|TRBD1
CASSQGQGGNTIYF
TGTGCCAGCAGCCAGGGACAGGGCGGAAACACCATATATTTT
>TRBJ1-1|.|TRBV19|.
CASSILGTPAEAFF
TGTGCCAGTAGTATACTCGGCACCCCGGCTGAAGCTTTCTTT
>TRBJ2-5|.|TRBV5-6|.
CASSPYGGGGTQYF
TGTGCCAGCAGCCCGTACGGGGGCGGGGGGACCCAGTACTTC
>TRBJ1-1|.|TRBV7-9|.
CASSPDKYNTEAFF
TGTGCCAGCAGCCCCGACAAGTATAACACTGAAGCTTTCTTT
>TRBJ1-1|.|TRBV28|.
CASTLGTEAFF
TGTGCCAGCACGTTGGGCACTGAAGCTTTCTTT
>TRBJ1-2|.|TRBV30|.
CAWTPNTTPGDYGYTF
TGTGCCTGGACCCCTAATACGACGCCAGGGGACTATGGCTACACCTTC
>TRBJ1-2|.|TRBV19|.
CASSTWLPGTRLWDYGYTF
TGTGCCAGTAGTACTTGGCTACCCGGGACACGATTATGGGACTATGGCTACACCTTC
>TRBJ2-5|.|TRBV7-9|.
CASSLAVAETQYF
TGTGCCAGCAGCTTAGCGGTGGCAGAGACCCAGTACTTC
>TRBJ2-1|.|TRBV10-1|.
CASSSNYNEQFF
TGCGCCAGCAGTAGCAACTACAATGAGCAGTTCTTC
>TRBJ2-7|.|TRBV5-1|.
CASSDSTDEQYF
TGCGCCAGCAGCGACAGCACGGACGAGCAGTACTTC
>TRBJ1-5|.|TRBV12-5|.
CASASGTTNQPQHF
TGTGCTAGTGCCTCCGGGACGACAAATCAGCCCCAGCATTTT
>TRBJ2-7|.|TRBV18|TRBD2
CASSPGTSGRLQQYF
TGTGCCAGCTCACCAGGGACTAGCGGGAGATTGCAGCAGTACTTC
>TRBJ2-5|.|TRBV9|TRBD1
CASSTPPGQGGETQYF
TGTGCCAGCAGCACCCCCCCGGGACAGGGTGGAGAGACCCAGTACTTC
>TRBJ2-7|.|TRBV7-8|TRBD1
CASSFDRTGVPYEQYF
TGTGCCAGCAGCTTCGACAGGACAGGGGTTCCCTACGAGCAGTACTTC
>TRBJ2-4|.|TRBV7-2|.
CASSLTGQGTKNIQYF
TGTGCCAGCAGCCTGACTGGCCAGGGGACCAAAAACATTCAGTACTTC
>TRBJ1-2|once|TRBV28|.
CASSFGALRGYTF
TGTGCCAGCAGTTTTGGGGCCCTCAGGGGCTACACCTTC
>TRBJ1-5|once|TRBV6-6|TRBD1
CASKQGSLNQPQHF
TGTGCCAGCAAACAGGGGAGCCTCAATCAGCCCCAGCATTTT
>TRBJ2-3|.|TRBV29-1|.
CSVGGRVTDTQYF
TGCAGCGTCGGAGGGCGGGTCACAGATACGCAGTATTTT
>TRBJ2-1|.|TRBV5-1|TRBD2
CASSLLASSYNEQFF
TGCGCCAGCAGCCTACTAGCGAGCTCCTACAATGAGCAGTTCTTC
>TRBJ2-3|.|TRBV30|TRBD2
CAWSVRSGGTSGSRDTQYF
TGTGCCTGGAGTGTACGAAGCGGTGGGACTAGCGGGAGTAGGGATACGCAGTATTTT
>TRBJ2-7|.|TRBV7-2|TRBD2
CASSSQGRRAGDSEQYF
TGTGCCAGCAGCTCCCAGGGCCGGCGAGCGGGAGACTCCGAGCAGTACTTC
>TRBJ2-2|.|TRBV28|.
CASSWEQGWTGELFF
TGTGCCAGCAGTTGGGAGCAGGGTTGGACCGGGGAGCTGTTTTTT
>TRBJ1-3|.|TRBV18|.
CASSPPGSGNTIYF
TGTGCCAGCTCACCACCCGGGAGCGGCAACACCATATATTTT
>TRBJ2-1|.|TRBV7-2|TRBD2
CASSRIAGGPNNEQFF
TGTGCCAGCAGCCGAATAGCGGGAGGGCCTAACAATGAGCAGTTCTTC
>TRBJ2-3|.|TRBV5-4|.
CASSLAKAQITDTQYF
TGTGCCAGCAGCTTGGCCAAGGCCCAAATCACAGATACGCAGTATTTT
>TRBJ2-4|.|TRBV7-2|TRBD2
CASSLFRTSAIAKNIQYF
TGTGCCAGCAGCTTATTTCGGACTAGCGCTATAGCCAAAAACATTCAGTACTTC
>TRBJ1-5|.|TRBV5-8|.
CASSARPGGQPQHF
TGTGCCAGCAGCGCCCGACCGGGTGGCCAGCCCCAGCATTTT
>TRBJ2-3|once|TRBV5-4|.
CASSFGSQDTQYF
TGTGCCAGCAGCTTTGGGTCGCAAGATACGCAGTATTTT
>TRBJ2-4|.|TRBV5-6|.
CASSPKGSPKNIQYF
TGTGCCAGCAGTCCCAAAGGATCCCCGAAAAACATTCAGTACTTC